A selection of T cell receptor beta chains follows, all from one sample in a study of circulating CD8 cells and anti-PD-1 response in melanoma. TCRdb analysed the reads with MiXCR anew, one entry per CDR3 protein. Among 300 to 350 distinct CDR3 sequences listed, 10% were seen once. The sample was CD8+ T cells from PBMCs, taken at baseline or after one month of anti-PD-1 therapy (not recorded which). All receptors derive from a human donor with melanoma. The CDR3 runs from the conserved cysteine through the conserved F or W. The order of the fields is D gene, V gene, clone size, J gene, CDR3 DNA, CDR3 protein. The D gene is left open where the match is weak. The listing skips clone size in some rows; elsewhere it reads once, few, many or a size class.

d_gene: NA; v_gene: TRBV24-1; abundance: large; j_gene: TRBJ1-5; CDR3nt: TGTGCCACCAGTGATGCCGACAGAACCCATAGCAATCAGCCCCAGCATTTT; CDR3aa: CATSDADRTHSNQPQHF
d_gene: TRBD1; v_gene: TRBV20-1; abundance: medium-sized; j_gene: TRBJ2-1; CDR3nt: TGCAGTGCTAGGGACAGGCCCACATACAATGAGCAGTTCTTC; CDR3aa: CSARDRPTYNEQFF
d_gene: NA; v_gene: TRBV12-3/TRBV12-4; abundance: large; j_gene: TRBJ2-3; CDR3nt: TGTGCCAGCAGTTTATTGAGGCGAGATACGCAGTATTTT; CDR3aa: CASSLLRRDTQYF
d_gene: TRBD2; v_gene: TRBV19; abundance: large; j_gene: TRBJ2-3; CDR3nt: TGTGCCAGTAGTTCTTCATCACTAGCGGAGAGCACAGATACGCAGTATTTT; CDR3aa: CASSSSSLAESTDTQYF
d_gene: NA; v_gene: TRBV9; abundance: medium-sized; j_gene: TRBJ2-1; CDR3nt: TGTGCCAGCAGCTCGGCAGGGAGCTACAATGAGCAGTTCTTC; CDR3aa: CASSSAGSYNEQFF
d_gene: NA; v_gene: TRBV2; abundance: hyperexpanded; j_gene: TRBJ2-5; CDR3nt: TGTGCCAGCAGTTCCCGTGTGCCAATGGAGACCCAGTACTTC; CDR3aa: CASSSRVPMETQYF
d_gene: NA; v_gene: TRBV28; abundance: hyperexpanded; j_gene: TRBJ2-7; CDR3nt: TGTGCCAGCAGGGTAAGGGTGGCCTTCTACGAGCAGTACTTC; CDR3aa: CASRVRVAFYEQYF
d_gene: NA; v_gene: TRBV5-4; abundance: hyperexpanded; j_gene: TRBJ2-3; CDR3nt: TGTGCCAGCAGAATCAGAGGGCAGGAGGATACGCAGTATTTT; CDR3aa: CASRIRGQEDTQYF
d_gene: TRBD2; v_gene: TRBV9; abundance: large; j_gene: TRBJ2-1; CDR3nt: TGTGCCAGCAGCGTAACTCGCGGGACTAGCGGGGTTATTGGGCAGTTCTTC; CDR3aa: CASSVTRGTSGVIGQFF
d_gene: TRBD2; v_gene: TRBV7-3; abundance: few; j_gene: TRBJ2-5; CDR3nt: TGTGCCAGCAGTCCAGCGGGAGCCGGAGAGACCCAGTACTTC; CDR3aa: CASSPAGAGETQYF
d_gene: NA; v_gene: TRBV2; abundance: large; j_gene: TRBJ2-4; CDR3nt: TGTGCCAGCAGGACGGGACTAGCCAAAAACATTCAGTACTTC; CDR3aa: CASRTGLAKNIQYF
d_gene: NA; v_gene: TRBV6-6; abundance: medium-sized; j_gene: TRBJ2-7; CDR3nt: TGTGCCAGCAGACAGTCCTACGAGCAGTACTTC; CDR3aa: CASRQSYEQYF
d_gene: TRBD1; v_gene: TRBV20-1; abundance: large; j_gene: TRBJ2-1; CDR3nt: TGCAGTGCTCCGACGGGACAGGGTTTTGACAATGAGCAGTTCTTC; CDR3aa: CSAPTGQGFDNEQFF
d_gene: TRBD1; v_gene: TRBV7-2; abundance: large; j_gene: TRBJ2-7; CDR3nt: TGTGCCAGCAGCGAACCGGGACAGGGTCGGTACGAGCAGTACTTC; CDR3aa: CASSEPGQGRYEQYF
d_gene: NA; v_gene: TRBV27; abundance: NA; j_gene: TRBJ1-6; CDR3nt: TGTACCAGCGGGCCTCCTTGGCGCACTAAGTCACCCCTCCACTTT; CDR3aa: CTSGPPWRTKSPLHF
d_gene: TRBD1; v_gene: TRBV20-1; abundance: large; j_gene: TRBJ1-2; CDR3nt: TGCAGTGCTTATATACCGGGACAGGGGGACTATGGCTACACCTTC; CDR3aa: CSAYIPGQGDYGYTF
d_gene: TRBD2; v_gene: TRBV28; abundance: large; j_gene: TRBJ2-7; CDR3nt: TGTGCCAGCAGCTTGGGAGGGACGGGGAACGAGCAGTACTTC; CDR3aa: CASSLGGTGNEQYF
d_gene: NA; v_gene: TRBV18; abundance: large; j_gene: TRBJ1-3; CDR3nt: TGTGCCAGCTCACGACGGTTTAGCTCTGGAAACACCATATATTTT; CDR3aa: CASSRRFSSGNTIYF
d_gene: NA; v_gene: TRBV20-1; abundance: large; j_gene: TRBJ1-2; CDR3nt: TGCAGTGCTAGAGATGACGGCAGCCTAGCGTATGGCTACACCTTC; CDR3aa: CSARDDGSLAYGYTF
d_gene: NA; v_gene: TRBV7-9; abundance: large; j_gene: TRBJ1-1; CDR3nt: TGTGCCAGCTGCCTTTGGGGGAACACTGAAGCTTTCTTT; CDR3aa: CASCLWGNTEAFF
d_gene: NA; v_gene: TRBV4-2; abundance: large; j_gene: TRBJ2-7; CDR3nt: TGTGCCAGCAGCCAAGATGGGGGTGACGGCTACGAGCAGTACTTC; CDR3aa: CASSQDGGDGYEQYF
d_gene: NA; v_gene: TRBV20-1; abundance: medium-sized; j_gene: TRBJ2-7; CDR3nt: TGCAGTGCTAGAGGCCCCTACGAGCAGTACTTC; CDR3aa: CSARGPYEQYF
d_gene: NA; v_gene: TRBV4-1; abundance: medium-sized; j_gene: TRBJ2-3; CDR3nt: TGCGCCAGCAGCCCCAGGACCTACAGCACAGATACGCAGTATTTT; CDR3aa: CASSPRTYSTDTQYF
d_gene: NA; v_gene: TRBV2; abundance: large; j_gene: TRBJ2-1; CDR3nt: TGTGCCAGCAGTTGGGATGACAATGAGCAGTTCTTC; CDR3aa: CASSWDDNEQFF